One sample yielded the 20 T cell receptor beta chains listed below, sequenced in a study of OX40 agonist ivuxolimab in advanced cancers. This table comes from immunoSEQ multiplex PCR, and its TCRdb copy is limited to in-frame clones, with some not included. The top ten hold roughly 25% of the sample, which has 30,000 to 40,000 clones, less than 85% seen once. The sample in question was CD4+ or CD8+ T cells sorted from blood, obtained in a trial of the OX40 agonist ivuxolimab. The receptors stem from an adult with an advanced solid tumor such as melanoma, head and neck, liver or kidney cancer.

The chain couples TRBV2 to TRBJ1-6, with a tentative D call TRBD1 (5 bases). Per the germline V gene, CDR1 is SNHLY and CDR2 is FYNNEI. Trimming took 6 bases from V and 10 from J, leaving 13 bases between them. The CDR3 sequence is 13 residues long. CDR3 residues: CASRGVVRSPLHF. The CDR3 DNA reads as TGTGCCAGCAGGGGGGTGGTACGGTCACCCCTCCACTTT.

The chain has TRBV2 and TRBJ1-2; unclear D gene. The CDR3 has 16 residues. The V and J ends lost 6 bases and 4 bases respectively, with 21 bases between them. CDR1 SNHLY and CDR2 FYNNEI come from the germline V gene. CDR3 DNA: TGTGCCAGCAGGGCCCCCTCACAGCCCAGTCTCTATGGCTACACCTTC. It specifies CASRAPSQPSLYGYTF.

The chain recombines TRBV18 with TRBJ2-3, with 7 bases lining up with TRBD2. V lost 4 bases and J lost 2; bases outside the gene matches: 15. The germline V gene has CDR1 KGHSH and CDR2 LQKENI. CDR3 length: 18 amino acids. The CDR3 region is CASSRRPRAGPFTDTQYF. Here the CDR3 DNA reads TGTGCCAGCTCACGACGTCCGCGAGCGGGGCCCTTCACAGATACGCAGTATTTT.

This sequence joins TRBV25-1 and TRBJ1-2; 12 nucleotides match TRBD1. This CDR3 is built from 18 residues. Germline CDR1 is MGHDK and CDR2 is SYGVNS. V shed 4 bases, J shed 4 bases, and the junction held 13 bases outside the gene matches. CDR3 protein: CASSGTGTGGASGYGYTF. DNA of the CDR3: TGTGCCAGCAGTGGCACCGGGACAGGGGGCGCTTCGGGCTATGGCTACACCTTC.

This clone has a handful of counts. The gene calls are TRBV6-5 and TRBJ1-6; tentatively, D is TRBD1 (5 bases). The V and J ends lost 5 bases and 5 bases respectively, with 13 bases between them. CDR3 length: 15 amino acids. Germline lookup yields CDR1 MNHEY and CDR2 SVGAGI. CDR3 region: CASSGDGGNNSPLHF. The CDR3, as DNA: TGTGCCAGCAGTGGGGACGGTGGGAATAATTCACCCCTCCACTTT.

The chain employs TRBV30 and TRBJ1-6; D may be TRBD1 (5 bases). Germline V gives CDR1 GTSNPN, CDR2 SVGIG (reference sequence). The CDR3 is 16 residues long. With 2 bases removed from V and 10 bases from J, the gap between germline ends came to 21 bases. The CDR3 coding sequence is TGTGCCTGGAGTCCCCTCTCCCCAGGTGGGGGATCACCCCTCCACTTT. Translation: CAWSPLSPGGGSPLHF.

The chain combines TRBV5-4 with TRBJ2-3; no reliable D call. The germline V and J ends were trimmed by 4 bases and 0 bases, with 15 bases remaining between them. The germline V gene encodes CDR1 SGHNT and CDR2 YYREEE (reference sequence). The CDR3 sequence is 16 residues long. The CDR3 here is CASSPWTRLSTDTQYF. The DNA for the CDR3 is TGTGCCAGCAGCCCCTGGACCCGACTTAGCACAGATACGCAGTATTTT.

The rearrangement joins TRBV6-1 to TRBJ2-5; maybe TRBD1 (6 bases). Germline CDR1 MNHNS, CDR2 SASEGT. This CDR3 spans 13 amino acids. Trimming left V 5 bases short and J 2 bases short, with 9 bases between. CDR3 coding DNA: TGTGCCAGCAGTAAAGGGACACAAGAGACCCAGTACTTC. Amino acid sequence: CASSKGTQETQYF.

The V gene is TRBV9, the J gene TRBJ1-1; 7 bases are shared with TRBD1. CDR3 length: 16 amino acids. V lost 5 bases and J lost 0; bases outside the gene matches: 10. Germline loops: CDR1 SGDLS, CDR2 YYNGEE. The DNA of the CDR3 is TGTGCCAGCAGAAGAGAGACAGGGAGTATGAACACTGAAGCTTTCTTT. This sequence encodes CASRRETGSMNTEAFF.

CDR3 region: CASSTLGTVEGTQYF. CDR3 coding DNA: TGTGCCAGCAGCACCCTAGGGACAGTAGAAGGGACCCAGTACTTC. The chain recombines TRBV9 with TRBJ2-5; 7 bases fit TRBD1. V was pared by 4 bases and J by 7 bases, with 13 bases of the junction left unmatched. Germline CDR1 and CDR2: SGDLS and YYNGEE. This CDR3 is 15 amino acids long.

The V call is TRBV5-1, the J call TRBJ2-1; 10 nucleotides line up with TRBD2. CDR1 is SGHRS and CDR2 is YFSETQ in the germline V gene. Trimming at V came to 4 bases and at J to 5 bases, leaving 6 bases not matched to a gene. CDR3 size: 15 residues. CDR3 DNA sequence: TGCGCCAGCAGCCTGATAGCGGGGGGCAACAATGAGCAGTTCTTC. This encodes CASSLIAGGNNEQFF.

The table lists this clone with a count of one. This chain links TRBV6-1 with TRBJ1-5; no firm D call. The CDR3 runs 13 residues. V was shortened by 6 bases and J by 8 bases, with 14 bases between the two germline ends. CDR1 is MNHNS, CDR2 SASEGT, per germline. In DNA form, the CDR3 reads TGTGCCAGCAGAAACGGGAGAAAGGAGCCCCAGCATTTT. Its protein is CASRNGRKEPQHF.

This clone was seen a single time. DNA for the CDR3: TGTGCCAGCGGCAGGGGGCACTATGGCTACACCTTC. It specifies CASGRGHYGYTF. The chain joins TRBV6-6 to TRBJ1-2; 8 positions match TRBD1. Germline V gene data show CDR1 as MNHNY and CDR2 as SVGAGI (reference sequence). J was trimmed by 3 bases and V by 8 bases; bases with no gene match: 2. The CDR3 has 12 residues.

This chain joins TRBV5-5 and TRBJ2-3, with D hard to call. The CDR3 length is 13 residues. Per the germline V gene, CDR1 is SGHKS and CDR2 is YYEKEE (reference sequence). Trimming left V 3 bases short and J 5 bases short, with 10 bases between. The CDR3 loop is CASSSLLGDTQYF. CDR3 sequence (DNA): TGTGCCAGCAGCTCCCTACTCGGAGATACGCAGTATTTT.

The chain is built from TRBV7-9 and TRBJ1-1, with D hard to call. CDR3 length equals 11 residues. In germline, CDR1 is SEHNR, CDR2 FQNEAQ (reference sequence). Trimming took 3 bases from V and 5 from J, leaving 4 bases between them. The CDR3 reads CASSLLTEAFF. The CDR3 DNA reads TGTGCCAGCAGCTTGTTGACTGAAGCTTTCTTT.

The rearrangement links TRBV30 to TRBJ1-1, with 7 bases aligning to TRBD1. V shed 0 bases, J shed 1 base, and the junction held 11 bases outside the gene matches. This CDR3 has 17 residues. Germline V gene lookup returns CDR1 GTSNPN and CDR2 SVGIG (reference sequence). CDR3 in amino acids: CAWSVPGRGFGNTEAFF. CDR3 nucleotides: TGTGCCTGGAGTGTACCGGGCAGGGGGTTCGGGAACACTGAAGCTTTCTTT.

This chain uses TRBV6-5 with TRBJ1-6, with 10 bases fitting TRBD1. V shed 11 bases, J shed 9 bases, and the junction held 7 bases outside the gene matches. Germline V CDR1 and CDR2: MNHEY, SVGAGI. The CDR3 runs 13 residues. CDR3 bases: TGTGCCGCCCGGACAGGGGGAGTTTCACCCCTCCACTTT. The encoded protein is CAARTGGVSPLHF.

The chain employs TRBV2 and TRBJ2-1, with no clear D. Germline values: CDR1 SNHLY, CDR2 FYNNEI. CDR3 size: 14 residues. The V gene lost 5 bases and the J gene lost 5 bases, with 13 bases spanning the gap. DNA for the CDR3: TGTGCCAGCAGTCCCAGACGGGCTGACAATGAGCAGTTCTTC. Translation gives CASSPRRADNEQFF.

The count of this clone is one. Here the CDR3 reads CAISEKSQLNTEAFF. In DNA form, the CDR3 reads TGTGCCATCAGTGAAAAGAGTCAGCTAAACACTGAAGCTTTCTTT. The chain recombines TRBV10-3 with TRBJ1-1, with D unclear. Trimming took off 3 bases at V and 2 bases at J, with 13 bases between the two ends. The CDR3 spans 15 residues. Germline V gene lookup returns CDR1 ENHRY and CDR2 SYGVKD.

The rearrangement joins TRBV7-2 to TRBJ2-7; D might be TRBD2 (6 bases). Germline CDR1 SGHTA, CDR2 FQGNSA. V was shortened by 5 bases and J by 6 bases, with 11 bases between the two germline ends. CDR3 length: 12 residues. The CDR3 spells CASSGMGGEQYF. CDR3 coding DNA: TGTGCCAGCAGCGGAATGGGGGGCGAGCAGTACTTC.